These T cell receptor beta chains were read from a single sample in a study of blood T cell repertoires in COVID-19. Assay used: immunoSEQ multiplex PCR; TCRdb lists only in-frame clones, some missing. The sample has some 180,000 clones, roughly 76% seen once. Sequences were obtained from peripheral blood. The receptors stem from a woman in her forties with COVID-19, enrolled during active disease. CDR3s include the opening cysteine and the closing phenylalanine or tryptophan.

V	J	CDR3
TRBV15	TRBJ2-7	CATSRVQGTYEQYF
TRBV5-4	TRBJ1-2	CASSLWGGYGYTF
TRBV19	TRBJ1-4	CASSIVRDEKLFF
TRBV10-1	TRBJ2-3	CASSEMLAGGQYF
TRBV2	TRBJ2-1	CASRRDGGNEQFF
TRBV2	TRBJ2-3	CASSVAGGSTDTQYF
TRBV10-2	TRBJ1-1	CASSYRGRNTEAFF
TRBV1	TRBJ1-2	CTSSQADSYGYTF
TRBV3-1/TRBV3-2	TRBJ2-1	CASSKLAGGYNEQFF
TRBV2	TRBJ2-3	CASSDMGSNTQYF
TRBV5-6	TRBJ2-7	CASTQRGRWYEQYF
TRBV28	TRBJ2-7	CASSYRGTYEQYF